This T cell receptor (beta chain) was retrieved from a study of shared clonotypes between healthy human individuals. General study results and limits: Deeper or shallower sequencing was expected to change how clonotypes are shared among donors. Limitation of the genetic and exposure-history diversity represented came from the few donors.

Of note for this clone: Antigen: not known.

Every immunoSEQ plate was one replicate of a subset's evenly spread DNA. TCRdb's copy holds only in-frame clones and misses some; the assay was immunoSEQ multiplex PCR. The data hold around 510,000 clones, with around 81% observed a single time. CDR3 length: 15 residues. Germline CDR1 is SQVTM and CDR2 is ANQGSEA. Deletions cut 4 bases from V and 1 base from J, with 14 bases between. The J gene is TRBJ2-4, the V gene TRBV29-1; a possible D gene is TRBD1 (5 bases). Input material: PBMCs. The TCR sequence derives from a woman between 35 and 50 years old in good health. Some clones in this sample may be carry-over from other donors' samples. The CDR3, as DNA: TGCAGCGTTGGACAGAATACTTTCGCCAAAAACATTCAGTACTTC. Translation: CSVGQNTFAKNIQYF. Filled out from reference TRBV29-1 and TRBJ2-4, the complete variable domain reads SAVISQKPSRDICQRGTSLTIQCQVDSQVTMMFWYRQQPGQSLTLIATANQGSEATYESGFVIDKFPISRPNLTFSTLTVSNMSPEDSSIYLCSVGQNTFAKNIQYFGAGTRLSVL.